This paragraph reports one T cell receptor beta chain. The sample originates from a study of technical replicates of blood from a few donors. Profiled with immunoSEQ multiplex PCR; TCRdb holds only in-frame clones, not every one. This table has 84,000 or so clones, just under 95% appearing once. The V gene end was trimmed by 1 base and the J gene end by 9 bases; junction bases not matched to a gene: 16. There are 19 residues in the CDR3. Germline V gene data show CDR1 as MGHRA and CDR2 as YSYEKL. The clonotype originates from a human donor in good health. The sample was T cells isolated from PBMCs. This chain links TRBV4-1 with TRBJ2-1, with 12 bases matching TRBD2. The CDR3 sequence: CASSQVHPITGLAGGEQFF. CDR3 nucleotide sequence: TGCGCCAGCAGCCAAGTTCACCCAATTACGGGACTAGCGGGTGGTGAGCAGTTCTTC.